The 20 T cell receptor beta chains below were found in one sample sequenced in a study of blood T cell repertoires in COVID-19. TCRdb's table, derived via immunoSEQ multiplex PCR, lists solely in-frame clones and lacks some. Among about 130,000 clones, over 75% were seen once, and the ten largest hold 9.5% to 10%. The specimen was peripheral blood. The receptors were gathered from a man in his forties with active or convalescent COVID-19.

There are many counts of this clone. The rearrangement links TRBV4-2 to TRBJ2-7, with 11 bases aligning to TRBD1. This CDR3 has 15 residues. Trimming cost V 0 bases and J 6 bases; bases outside gene matches: 4. CDR1 is LGHNA, CDR2 YNFKEQ, per germline. CDR3 loop: CASSQEGTGGLEQYF. Written as DNA, the CDR3 is TGTGCCAGCAGCCAAGAAGGGACAGGGGGACTCGAGCAGTACTTC.

This chain links TRBV6-2 or TRBV6-3 with TRBJ1-5, with D perhaps matching TRBD1 (6 bases). The V end was cut by 3 bases, the J end by 3 bases, with 12 bases between. The germline CDR1 and CDR2 sequences are MNHEY and SVGEGT. The CDR3 covers 15 residues. CDR3 region: CASSYADRVNQPQHF. For the CDR3, the DNA is TGTGCCAGCAGTTATGCGGACAGAGTCAATCAGCCCCAGCATTTT.

This clone was seen only a few times. The chain uses TRBV9 and TRBJ1-3, with D perhaps TRBD1 (5 bases). The V end lost 4 bases, the J end lost 0 bases, and 20 bases lay between the germline ends. This CDR3 has 18 amino acids. The germline V gene encodes CDR1 SGDLS and CDR2 YYNGEE. The DNA of the CDR3 is TGTGCCAGCAGCCCTCGGCGCGGACGACAGATCTCTGGAAACACCATATATTTT. As protein: CASSPRRGRQISGNTIYF.

The rearrangement uses TRBV5-6 and TRBJ2-7; 10 bases are shared with TRBD1. The CDR3 spans 17 residues. After removal of 1 base from V and 3 bases from J, the junction contained 10 bases not matched to a gene. The germline V gene encodes CDR1 SGHDT and CDR2 YYEEEE. DNA of the CDR3: TGTGCCAGCAGCTTGTTCGGAGGGACAGGGGATATCTACGAGCAGTACTTC. Residues: CASSLFGGTGDIYEQYF.

This clone was seen more than once but under ten times. The chain has TRBV5-1 and TRBJ1-1; 9 nucleotides match TRBD1. Germline values: CDR1 SGHRS, CDR2 YFSETQ. Losses at the gene ends were 2 bases for V and 11 bases for J; bases not matched to a gene: 4. CDR3 length equals 12 residues. The DNA for the CDR3 is TGCGCCAGCAGCTTTGGGACAGGGATGGCTTTCTTT. It specifies CASSFGTGMAFF.

This sequence joins TRBV5-5 and TRBJ1-1; TRBD1 matches at 7 bases. The ends lost 3 bases at V and 5 bases at J; junction bases unmatched: 7. Germline V gives CDR1 SGHKS, CDR2 YYEKEE (reference sequence). This CDR3 contains 14 residues. CDR3: CASSSSRQGTEAFF. Written as DNA, the CDR3 is TGTGCCAGCAGCTCCTCTCGACAGGGTACTGAAGCTTTCTTT.

V is TRBV5-4 and J is TRBJ2-2, with TRBD1 as a possible D gene (6 bases). The V gene's germline CDR1 is SGHNT and CDR2 YYREEE (reference sequence). This CDR3 has 15 amino acids. The V gene lost 0 bases and the J gene lost 3 bases, with 9 bases spanning the gap. CDR3 DNA sequence: TGTGCCAGCAGCTTGGCCCAGGGGTACACCGGGGAGCTGTTTTTT. It translates to CASSLAQGYTGELFF.

This clone was detected only once. V usage is TRBV10-3 and J usage is TRBJ2-6; D gene uncertain. Germline V gives CDR1 ENHRY, CDR2 SYGVKD. V dropped 7 bases and J dropped 6 bases, with 7 bases sitting between them. This CDR3 has 12 residues. The CDR3: CAIKAAANVLTF. The CDR3 DNA follows: TGTGCCATCAAGGCGGCGGCCAACGTCCTGACTTTC.

The V call is TRBV7-9, the J call TRBJ1-4, with TRBD1 matching 11 bases. Germline loops: CDR1 SEHNR, CDR2 FQNEAQ (reference sequence). V lost 1 base to trimming and J lost 5 bases; unmatched junction nucleotides: 6. The CDR3 loop spans 17 amino acids. The CDR3 DNA reads TGTGCCAGCAGCTTAGGTCCCGGGACAGGGGGAAATGAAAAACTGTTTTTT. It codes for CASSLGPGTGGNEKLFF.

The count of this clone is one. The V and J genes are TRBV19 and TRBJ2-1, with a possible D match to TRBD1 (6 bases). The V and J ends lost 4 bases and 1 base respectively, with 14 bases between them. Germline loops: CDR1 LNHDA, CDR2 SQIVND (reference sequence). CDR3 length: 16 residues. CDR3 amino acids: CASSNGETGSYNEQFF. The CDR3 nucleotides are TGTGCCAGTAGTAACGGGGAGACAGGATCCTACAATGAGCAGTTCTTC.

The rearrangement uses TRBV6-1 and TRBJ2-1, with D perhaps TRBD1 (6 bases). The germline CDR1 and CDR2 sequences are MNHNS and SASEGT. The CDR3 covers 15 residues. Trimming took off 8 bases at V and 8 bases at J, with 22 bases between the two ends. This CDR3 reads CASLTGQGTMDEQFF. The CDR3 nucleotides read TGTGCCAGCCTTACGGGCCAGGGGACAATGGATGAGCAGTTCTTC.

This CDR3 reads CASRGDRVTGELFF. CDR3 DNA sequence: TGTGCCAGCAGAGGGGACAGGGTAACCGGGGAGCTGTTTTTT. This sequence joins TRBV5-4 and TRBJ2-2, with 9 bases lining up with TRBD1. The J segment lost 5 bases and the V segment lost 5 bases, leaving 4 bases of the junction unmatched. Looked up from germline, CDR1 is SGHNT and CDR2 is YYREEE (reference sequence). The CDR3 covers 14 residues. The complete variable domain, with remaining parts taken from reference TRBV5-4 and TRBJ2-2, reads ETGVTQSPTHLIKTRGQQVTLRCSSQSGHNTVSWYQQALGQGPQFIFQYYREEENGRGNFPPRFSGLQFPNYSSELNVNALELDDSALYLCASRGDRVTGELFFGEGSRLTVL.

This chain connects TRBV3-1 (or the pseudogene TRBV3-2) to TRBJ1-2, with D possibly matching TRBD1 (5 bases). CDR1 LGHDT and CDR2 YNNKEL come from the germline V gene (reference sequence). The CDR3 runs 14 residues. Trimming pared 2 bases from V and 5 bases from J, leaving 12 bases between. The CDR3 sequence is CASSQSGGSYGYTF. Here the CDR3 DNA reads TGTGCCAGCAGCCAATCGGGGGGATCGTATGGCTACACCTTC.

The genes are TRBV18 and TRBJ2-7, with a weak D call TRBD1 (5 bases). CDR1 is KGHSH and CDR2 is LQKENI in the germline V gene. V gave up 5 bases and J gave up 5 bases, with 16 bases separating them. This CDR3 is 14 amino acids long. For the CDR3, the DNA is TGTGCCAGCTCAGCCTCAGGGAATTCCAACGAGCAGTACTTC. This sequence encodes CASSASGNSNEQYF. Variable domain in full (rest from reference TRBV18 and TRBJ2-7): NAGVMQNPRHLVRRRGQEARLRCSPMKGHSHVYWYRQLPEEGLKFMVYLQKENIIDESGMPKERFSAEFPKEGPSILRIQQVVRGDSAAYFCASSASGNSNEQYFGPGTRLTVT.

The chain combines TRBV4-2 with TRBJ2-3; possibly TRBD1 for D (5 bases). The germline gives CDR1 LGHNA, CDR2 YNFKEQ. The CDR3 covers 17 residues. V gave up 0 bases and J gave up 4 bases, with 17 bases separating them. CDR3 coding DNA: TGTGCCAGCAGCCAAGAATCGGAGAAGGTCAGGGCAGATACGCAGTATTTT. The encoded protein is CASSQESEKVRADTQYF.

The chain employs TRBV19 and TRBJ1-4, with 12 bases fitting TRBD1. This CDR3 region has 15 residues. The trim removed 4 bases at V and 8 bases at J, leaving 5 bases unmatched. CDR1 LNHDA and CDR2 SQIVND come from the germline V gene (reference sequence). CDR3 bases: TGTGCCAGTAGTAGCGGGGACAGGGGGCTCGAAAAACTGTTTTTT. This sequence encodes CASSSGDRGLEKLFF.

The chain combines TRBV10-1 with TRBJ1-1; D possibly corresponds to TRBD1 (6 bases). The germline V gene encodes CDR1 WNHNN and CDR2 SYGVQD (reference sequence). V lost 11 bases, J lost 1 base, and 14 bases lay in between. The CDR3 sequence is 13 residues long. The CDR3 DNA follows: TGCGCCGCGGCTCAGGGGCAGAACACTGAAGCTTTCTTT. It yields the protein CAAAQGQNTEAFF.

V is TRBV2 and J is TRBJ2-7; D unresolved. There are 14 residues in the CDR3. The germline gives CDR1 SNHLY, CDR2 FYNNEI. Trimming cost V 8 bases and J 2 bases, with 16 bases left between them. The CDR3 sequence: CASQLREMAYEQYF. The CDR3 bases are TGTGCCAGCCAACTGAGAGAGATGGCCTACGAGCAGTACTTC.

The V gene is TRBV5-1, the J gene TRBJ1-2, with a tentative D call TRBD1 (6 bases). Germline V gene sequence: CDR1 SGHRS, CDR2 YFSETQ. Between the trimmed V and J ends, which lost 4 bases and 4 bases, there was a span of 14 bases. The length of the CDR3 is 14 residues. In DNA, the CDR3 is TGCGCCAGCAGCCAAACAACAGGGAGCTATGGCTACACCTTC. Translated: CASSQTTGSYGYTF. The full variable domain, in which reference TRBV5-1 and TRBJ1-2 provide the parts outside the CDR3, is KAGVTQTPRYLIKTRGQQVTLSCSPISGHRSVSWYQQTPGQGLQFLFEYFSETQRNKGNFPGRFSGRQFSNSRSEMNVSTLELGDSALYLCASSQTTGSYGYTFGSGTRLTVV.

V is TRBV24-1 and J is TRBJ1-4; unclear D gene. The V and J ends lost 9 bases and 3 bases respectively, with 10 bases between them. The germline CDR1 and CDR2 sequences are KGHDR and SFDVKD. The CDR3 is made up of 13 amino acids. Here the CDR3 DNA reads TGTGCCACCTTAGACTCGGCTAATGAAAAACTGTTTTTT. This codes for CATLDSANEKLFF.